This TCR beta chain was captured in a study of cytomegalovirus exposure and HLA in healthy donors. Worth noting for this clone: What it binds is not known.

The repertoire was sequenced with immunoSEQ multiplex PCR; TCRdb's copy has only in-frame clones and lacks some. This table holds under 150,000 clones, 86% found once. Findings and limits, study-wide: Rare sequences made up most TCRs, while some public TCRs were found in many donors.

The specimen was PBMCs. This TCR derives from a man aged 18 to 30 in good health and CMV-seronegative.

The CDR3 region is CASSRTGHYGYTF. CDR3 nucleotide sequence: TGTGCCAGCAGCCGGACAGGGCACTATGGCTACACCTTC. This chain links TRBV5-5 with TRBJ1-2; 8 bases are shared with TRBD1. The junction had 2 bases not matched to a gene; V was cut back by 4 bases and J by 3 bases. Germline CDR1 is SGHKS and CDR2 is YYEKEE (reference sequence). The CDR3 consists of 13 residues.